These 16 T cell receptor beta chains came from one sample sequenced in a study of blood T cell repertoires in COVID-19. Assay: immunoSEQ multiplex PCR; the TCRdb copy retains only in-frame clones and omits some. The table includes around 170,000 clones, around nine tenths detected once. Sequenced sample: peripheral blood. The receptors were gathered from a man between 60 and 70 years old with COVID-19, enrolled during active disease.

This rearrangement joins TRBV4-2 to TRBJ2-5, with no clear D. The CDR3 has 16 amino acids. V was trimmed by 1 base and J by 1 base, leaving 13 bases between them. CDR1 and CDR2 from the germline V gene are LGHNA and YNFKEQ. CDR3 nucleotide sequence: TGTGCCAGCAGCCAAGCAAAAGCGTCCTTCCAAGAGACCCAGTACTTC. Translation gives CASSQAKASFQETQYF.

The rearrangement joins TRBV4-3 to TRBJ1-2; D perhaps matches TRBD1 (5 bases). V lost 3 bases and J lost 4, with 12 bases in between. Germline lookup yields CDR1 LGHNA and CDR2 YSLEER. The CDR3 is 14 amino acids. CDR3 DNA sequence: TGCGCCAGCAGCCAGGCCGGACAACTCTATGGCTACACCTTC. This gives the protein CASSQAGQLYGYTF.

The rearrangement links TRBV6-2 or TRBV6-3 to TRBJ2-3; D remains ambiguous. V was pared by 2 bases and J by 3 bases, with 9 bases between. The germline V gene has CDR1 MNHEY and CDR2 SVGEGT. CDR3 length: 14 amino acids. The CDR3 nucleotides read TGTGCCAGCAGTTACGGCGGAGCGACAGATACGCAGTATTTT. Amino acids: CASSYGGATDTQYF.

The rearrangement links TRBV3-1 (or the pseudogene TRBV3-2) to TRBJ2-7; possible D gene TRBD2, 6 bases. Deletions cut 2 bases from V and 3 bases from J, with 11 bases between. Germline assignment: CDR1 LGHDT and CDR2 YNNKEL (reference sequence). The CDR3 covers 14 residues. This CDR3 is CASSQPGESYEQYF. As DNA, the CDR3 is TGTGCCAGCAGCCAACCGGGAGAGAGCTACGAGCAGTACTTC.

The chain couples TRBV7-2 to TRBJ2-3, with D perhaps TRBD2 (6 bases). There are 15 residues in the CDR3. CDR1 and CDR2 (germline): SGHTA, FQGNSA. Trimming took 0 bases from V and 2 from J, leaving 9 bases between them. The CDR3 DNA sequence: TGTGCCAGCAGCTTAGCGTGGACTAACACAGATACGCAGTATTTT. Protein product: CASSLAWTNTDTQYF. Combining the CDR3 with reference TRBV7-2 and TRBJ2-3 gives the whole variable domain GAGVSQSPSNKVTEKGKDVELRCDPISGHTALYWYRQSLGQGLEFLIYFQGNSAPDKSGLPSDRFSAERTGGSVSTLTIQRTQQEDSAVYLCASSLAWTNTDTQYFGPGTRLTVL.

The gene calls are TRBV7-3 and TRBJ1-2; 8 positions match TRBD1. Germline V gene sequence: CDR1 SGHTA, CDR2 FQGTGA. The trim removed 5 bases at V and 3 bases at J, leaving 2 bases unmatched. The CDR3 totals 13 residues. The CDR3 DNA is TGTGCCAGCAGCCTGGACAGGGACTATGGCTACACCTTC. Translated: CASSLDRDYGYTF.

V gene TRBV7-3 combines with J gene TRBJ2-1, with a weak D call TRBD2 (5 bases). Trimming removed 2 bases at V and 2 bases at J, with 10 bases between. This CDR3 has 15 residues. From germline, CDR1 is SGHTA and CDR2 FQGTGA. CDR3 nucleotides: TGTGCCAGCAGCTTAGGGCTAGCAACCTACAATGAGCAGTTCTTC. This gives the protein CASSLGLATYNEQFF.

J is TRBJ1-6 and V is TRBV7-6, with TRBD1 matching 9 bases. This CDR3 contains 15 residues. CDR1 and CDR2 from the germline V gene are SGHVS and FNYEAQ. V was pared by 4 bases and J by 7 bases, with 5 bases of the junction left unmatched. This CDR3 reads CASSSQGARNSPLHF. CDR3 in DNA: TGTGCCAGCAGCTCACAGGGGGCACGGAATTCACCCCTCCACTTT. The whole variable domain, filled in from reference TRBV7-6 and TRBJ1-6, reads GAGVSQSPRYKVTKRGQDVALRCDPISGHVSLYWYRQALGQGPEFLTYFNYEAQQDKSGLPNDRFSAERPEGSISTLTIQRTEQRDSAMYRCASSSQGARNSPLHFGNGTRLTVT.

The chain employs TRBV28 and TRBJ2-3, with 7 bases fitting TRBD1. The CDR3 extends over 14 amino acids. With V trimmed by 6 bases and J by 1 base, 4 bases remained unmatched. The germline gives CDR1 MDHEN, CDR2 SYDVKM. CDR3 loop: CASSEGGGTDTQYF. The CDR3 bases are TGTGCCAGCAGCGAAGGGGGCGGCACAGATACGCAGTATTTT.

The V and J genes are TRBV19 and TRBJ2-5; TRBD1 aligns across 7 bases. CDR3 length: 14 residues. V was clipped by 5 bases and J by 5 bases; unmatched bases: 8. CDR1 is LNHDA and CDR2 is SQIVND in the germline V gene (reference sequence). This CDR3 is CASSVQGKQETQYF. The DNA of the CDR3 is TGTGCCAGTAGTGTACAGGGGAAACAGGAGACCCAGTACTTC.

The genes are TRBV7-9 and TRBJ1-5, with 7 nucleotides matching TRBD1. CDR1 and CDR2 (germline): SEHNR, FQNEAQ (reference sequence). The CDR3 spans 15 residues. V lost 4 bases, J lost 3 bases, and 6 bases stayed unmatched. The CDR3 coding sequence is TGTGCCAGCAGCTCGGACAGGCGCGACAATCAGCCCCAGCATTTT. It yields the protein CASSSDRRDNQPQHF.

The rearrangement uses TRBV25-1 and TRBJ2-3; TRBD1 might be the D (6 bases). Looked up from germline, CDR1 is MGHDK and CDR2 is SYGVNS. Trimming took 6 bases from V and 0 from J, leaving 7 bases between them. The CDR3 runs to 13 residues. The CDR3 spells CASRGASTDTQYF. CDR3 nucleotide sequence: TGTGCCAGCAGGGGGGCTAGCACAGATACGCAGTATTTT.

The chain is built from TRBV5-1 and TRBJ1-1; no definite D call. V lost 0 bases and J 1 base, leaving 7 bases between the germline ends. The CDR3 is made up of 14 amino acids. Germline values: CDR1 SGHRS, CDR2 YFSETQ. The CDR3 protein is CASSLVAENTEAFF. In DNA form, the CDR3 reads TGCGCCAGCAGCTTGGTCGCAGAGAACACTGAAGCTTTCTTT.

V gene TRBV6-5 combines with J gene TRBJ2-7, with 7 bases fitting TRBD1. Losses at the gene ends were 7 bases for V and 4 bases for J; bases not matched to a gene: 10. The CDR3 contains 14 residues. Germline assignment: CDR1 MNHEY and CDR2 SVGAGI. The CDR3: CASIRTGVGYEQYF. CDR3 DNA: TGTGCCAGCATCCGGACAGGCGTGGGTTACGAGCAGTACTTC.

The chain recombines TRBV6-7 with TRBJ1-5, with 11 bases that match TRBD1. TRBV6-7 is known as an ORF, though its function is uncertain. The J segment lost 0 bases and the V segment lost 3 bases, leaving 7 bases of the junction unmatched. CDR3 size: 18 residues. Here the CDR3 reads CASSYPGQGARSNQPQHF. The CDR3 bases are TGTGCCAGCAGTTATCCCGGACAGGGGGCGCGTAGCAATCAGCCCCAGCATTTT.

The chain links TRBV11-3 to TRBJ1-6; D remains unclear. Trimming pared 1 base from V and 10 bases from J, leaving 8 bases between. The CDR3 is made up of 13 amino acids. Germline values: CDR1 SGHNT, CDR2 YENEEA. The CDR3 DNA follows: TGTGCCAGCAGCTTAGGAGTTTACTCACCCCTCCACTTT. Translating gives CASSLGVYSPLHF.